This T cell receptor (beta chain) was sequenced in a study of shared clonotypes between healthy human individuals. The assay was carried out at the deep level. Data came from immunoSEQ multiplex PCR; TCRdb stores just in-frame clones and leaves some out. Here the sample spans fewer than 650,000 clones, roughly four fifths being singletons. HIV-negative, healthy adults without recent acute infections or vaccinations were the donors. V was trimmed by 2 bases and J by 3 bases, leaving 8 bases between them. Germline CDR1 is SGHTA and CDR2 is FQGTGA. The CDR3 is 13 amino acids. V is TRBV7-3 and J is TRBJ2-7; unclear D gene. The material sequenced was PBMCs. The receptor was isolated from a woman in her thirties or forties in good health. Some clones in this sample may be carry-over from other donors' samples. As DNA, the CDR3 is TGTGCCAGCAGCTTAGGACCGGTCTACGAGCAGTACTTC. Its protein product is CASSLGPVYEQYF.